A selection of T cell receptor beta chains follows, all from one sample in a study of blood T cell repertoires in COVID-19. Sequencing was performed with immunoSEQ multiplex PCR; in TCRdb, only in-frame clones are kept and a portion is missing. The repertoire includes about 68,000 clones, 86% of them detected once, and more than 3.5% sits in the top ten. Sequenced: peripheral blood. The origin of the receptors is a man between 50 and 59 years old with acute or convalescent COVID-19. Each CDR3 is given with its conserved first and last residue. The order of the fields is J gene, clone size, V gene, D gene, CDR3 protein, CDR3 DNA. A D gene is named only where the DNA matches it firmly. Clone size is not always given. Where it is, it says once, few, many or a class for expanded clones.

J gene: TRBJ2-2
clone size: once
V gene: TRBV11-1
D gene: .
CDR3 protein: CASSGLNTGELFF
CDR3 DNA: TGTGCCAGCAGCGGGCTTAACACCGGGGAGCTGTTTTTT

J gene: TRBJ2-7
clone size: .
V gene: TRBV7-9
D gene: .
CDR3 protein: CASSLDGSYEQYF
CDR3 DNA: TGTGCCAGCAGCTTAGACGGGAGCTACGAGCAGTACTTC

J gene: TRBJ2-3
clone size: .
V gene: TRBV7-3
D gene: TRBD2
CDR3 protein: CASSPSGRGGTTDTQYF
CDR3 DNA: TGTGCCAGCAGCCCTTCTGGTCGGGGGGGCACCACAGATACGCAGTATTTT

J gene: TRBJ1-1
clone size: .
V gene: TRBV9
D gene: TRBD1
CDR3 protein: CASSTIGQGVTEAFF
CDR3 DNA: TGTGCCAGCAGCACCATTGGACAGGGGGTCACTGAAGCTTTCTTT

J gene: TRBJ1-5
clone size: .
V gene: TRBV7-9
D gene: TRBD1
CDR3 protein: CASSQSNRGASNQPQHF
CDR3 DNA: TGTGCCAGCAGTCAAAGTAACAGGGGCGCAAGCAATCAGCCCCAGCATTTT

J gene: TRBJ1-4
clone size: few
V gene: TRBV7-2
D gene: .
CDR3 protein: CASSSQTGPNEKLFF
CDR3 DNA: TGTGCCAGCAGCTCCCAGACAGGACCTAATGAAAAACTGTTTTTT

J gene: TRBJ2-6
clone size: .
V gene: TRBV5-1
D gene: TRBD1
CDR3 protein: CASTPRTGGFGANVLTF
CDR3 DNA: TGCGCCAGCACCCCTCGGACAGGGGGCTTTGGGGCCAACGTCCTGACTTTC

J gene: TRBJ2-1
clone size: few
V gene: TRBV28
D gene: .
CDR3 protein: CASSSGGKRYNEQFF
CDR3 DNA: TGTGCCAGCAGTTCCGGCGGGAAAAGATACAATGAGCAGTTCTTC

J gene: TRBJ1-5
clone size: once
V gene: TRBV2
D gene: .
CDR3 protein: CASSLQGNPNQPQHF
CDR3 DNA: TGTGCCAGCAGTCTGCAGGGTAACCCAAATCAGCCCCAGCATTTT

J gene: TRBJ1-2
clone size: .
V gene: TRBV3-1/TRBV3-2
D gene: .
CDR3 protein: CASSQGAHGDTF
CDR3 DNA: TGTGCCAGCAGCCAGGGGGCCCATGGAGACACCTTC